What follows are 14 T cell receptor beta chains derived from one specimen sequenced in a study of cytomegalovirus exposure and HLA in healthy donors. Both 60 Vbeta primers and 13 Jbeta primers went into the PCR. Method: immunoSEQ multiplex PCR; TCRdb's copy keeps in-frame clones and lacks some. The repertoire consists of 130,000 to 150,000 clones, with about 79% occurring once and the leading ten covering around 1.7%. The sample was PBMCs. Source of these receptors: a woman aged 25 to 45 in good health and CMV-seronegative.

The CDR3 bases are TGTGCCAGCAGCCCCCGCAGGGCAACTGGAAACACCATATATTTT. It specifies CASSPRRATGNTIYF. The chain uses TRBV9 and TRBJ1-3, with D perhaps TRBD1 (5 bases). CDR3 length equals 15 residues. Trimming shortened V by 4 bases and J by 2 bases, and 13 bases separated the two germline ends. Germline V gene sequence: CDR1 SGDLS, CDR2 YYNGEE.

The genes are TRBV6-5 and TRBJ1-6, with 7 bases matching TRBD1. The V segment lost 5 bases and the J segment 7 bases; nucleotides outside the gene matches: 5. CDR1 and CDR2 (germline): MNHEY, SVGAGI. The CDR3 loop spans 14 amino acids. Written as DNA, the CDR3 is TGTGCCAGCAGTCGGACAGGCAAAAATTCACCCCTCCACTTT. It yields the protein CASSRTGKNSPLHF.

The CDR3 spells CASSLSQDYGYTF. Here the CDR3 DNA reads TGTGCCAGCAGCTTAAGTCAGGACTATGGCTACACCTTC. The chain joins TRBV7-3 to TRBJ1-2; unclear D gene. CDR1 is SGHTA, CDR2 FQGTGA, per germline. V was cut by 1 base and J by 3 bases, with 6 bases left in between. There are 13 residues in the CDR3.

This clone was found a few times. The chain is built from TRBV6-9 and TRBJ2-1, with 9 positions matching TRBD2. Germline V CDR1 and CDR2: MNHGY, SVAAGI. This CDR3 has 14 amino acids. J gave up 6 bases and V 8 bases, and 8 bases lay outside the gene matches. This CDR3 is CASGGGGAVNEQFF. The CDR3 nucleotides are TGTGCCAGCGGAGGCGGGGGGGCGGTCAATGAGCAGTTCTTC.

The J gene is TRBJ1-2, the V gene TRBV19; a weak D match, TRBD1 (5 bases). There are 13 residues in the CDR3. The V gene lost 2 bases and the J gene lost 4 bases, with 8 bases spanning the gap. Germline lookup yields CDR1 LNHDA and CDR2 SQIVND (reference sequence). In DNA form, the CDR3 reads TGTGCCAGTAGTATACAGGGCTCCTATGGCTACACCTTC. As protein: CASSIQGSYGYTF.

The rearrangement uses TRBV30 and TRBJ2-5; weak D call: TRBD1 (5 bases). Germline V gives CDR1 GTSNPN, CDR2 SVGIG (reference sequence). The CDR3 totals 14 residues. The ends were cut back, 0 bases at V and 6 bases at J, with 14 bases in the middle. For the CDR3, the DNA is TGTGCCTGGAGTGTGGCAGGGTTTGGAAAGACCCAGTACTTC. It codes for CAWSVAGFGKTQYF.

The J gene is TRBJ2-1, the V gene TRBV25-1, with 7 bases that match TRBD2. The CDR3 contains 14 residues. J was trimmed by 8 bases and V by 5 bases; bases with no gene match: 9. CDR1 MGHDK and CDR2 SYGVNS come from the germline V gene. The CDR3 spells CASSLAVGVYEQFF. DNA of the CDR3: TGTGCCAGCAGTCTAGCGGTGGGGGTCTATGAGCAGTTCTTC.

The chain links TRBV5-8 to TRBJ1-1; tentatively, D is TRBD1 (5 bases). CDR1 and CDR2 from the germline V gene are SGHTS and YDEGEE. The CDR3 has 14 residues. Trimming took 3 bases from V and 11 from J, leaving 20 bases between them. Here the CDR3 DNA reads TGTGCCAGCAGCTACGGATCGGGGGGAATTGGGGCTTTCTTT. As protein: CASSYGSGGIGAFF. Together with reference TRBV5-8 and TRBJ1-1, the CDR3 gives the full variable domain: EAGVTQSPTHLIKTRGQQATLRCSPISGHTSVYWYQQALGLGLQFLLWYDEGEERNRGNFPPRFSGRQFPNYSSELNVNALELEDSALYLCASSYGSGGIGAFFGQGTRLTVV.

This chain connects TRBV6-1 to TRBJ2-2, with 9 bases that match TRBD1. From germline, CDR1 is MNHNS and CDR2 SASEGT. The CDR3 has 16 amino acids. The V gene end was trimmed by 0 bases and the J gene end by 3 bases; junction bases not matched to a gene: 2. DNA for the CDR3: TGTGCCAGCAGTGAAGCCGGGACAGGGCACACCGGGGAGCTGTTTTTT. Amino acid sequence: CASSEAGTGHTGELFF.

The rearrangement joins TRBV6-5 to TRBJ1-1, with D perhaps matching TRBD1 (5 bases). Trimming removed 6 bases from V and 10 bases from J, with 12 bases in between. Germline CDR1 is MNHEY and CDR2 is SVGAGI. The CDR3 consists of 11 residues. The CDR3 nucleotides read TGTGCCAGCAGGGCCCAGGGTATAGCTTTCTTT. Translating it yields CASRAQGIAFF.

V and J are TRBV5-4 and TRBJ2-5, with D maybe TRBD2 (6 bases). Germline lookup yields CDR1 SGHNT and CDR2 YYREEE (reference sequence). Trimming took 0 bases from V and 2 from J, leaving 14 bases between them. CDR3 length: 16 residues. The chain's CDR3 is CASSLEALARQETQYF. The DNA of the CDR3 is TGTGCCAGCAGCTTGGAGGCCCTAGCGCGACAAGAGACCCAGTACTTC.

V is TRBV5-5 and J is TRBJ1-1; D ambiguous. The CDR3 has 12 amino acids. Germline loops: CDR1 SGHKS, CDR2 YYEKEE (reference sequence). With 2 bases removed from V and 1 base from J, the gap between germline ends came to 3 bases. The CDR3: CASSFGNTEAFF. DNA for the CDR3: TGTGCCAGCAGCTTCGGGAACACTGAAGCTTTCTTT.

The J gene is TRBJ2-7, the V gene TRBV6-5; 8 bases fit TRBD1. Germline trimming cut 2 bases from V and 2 bases from J; bases unmatched to any gene: 5. CDR3 length equals 15 residues. CDR1 is MNHEY and CDR2 is SVGAGI in the germline V gene. In DNA form, the CDR3 reads TGTGCCAGCAGTTACGGAGGGACAGGAGCCTACGAGCAGTACTTC. Residues: CASSYGGTGAYEQYF.

This clone was seen a few times. The chain recombines TRBV27 with TRBJ2-3; D possibly corresponds to TRBD2 (5 bases). This CDR3 spans 14 amino acids. Germline assignment: CDR1 MNHEY and CDR2 SMNVEV (reference sequence). Trimming shortened V by 3 bases and J by 5 bases, and 12 bases separated the two germline ends. CDR3 nucleotides: TGTGCCAGCAGTTTTTGGGGTGAGGGAGATACGCAGTATTTT. Translating gives CASSFWGEGDTQYF.